Sequencing of this TCR beta chain was carried out in a study of Graves' ophthalmopathy and Graves' hyperthyroidism. The CDR3 has 15 residues. V gave up 6 bases and J gave up 3 bases, with 17 bases separating them. Germline V gene data show CDR1 as MNHNS and CDR2 as SASEGT. Overall study findings and caveats: In separating ophthalmopathy from stable hyperthyroidism, a 13-signature model achieved 85% to 90% sensitivity and approximately 80% specificity. Ophthalmopathy progression cases were predicted by the model with 55% to 71% sensitivity and roughly 72% specificity.

The evidence that diagnosis relied on was clinical symptoms, serum thyroxine, TRAb, thyroid ultrasound and orbital computed tomography. PBMCs originated in around 11 ml of fresh peripheral blood. Amplification of TCR beta CDR3 regions used RNA transcripts. RT-PCR in the first round used HTBI primers; a second-round multiplex PCR followed. TCRdb passed the multiplex PCR reads through MiXCR, listing each CDR3 protein once. The sample has about 620,000 distinct CDR3 sequences, about a fifth seen once. This clonotype was seen many times. Its specificity is unknown. The TCR originated in a woman under 30 with stable Graves' hyperthyroidism. Some clones in this sample may be carry-over from other donors' samples. The chain recombines TRBV6-1 with TRBJ1-1, with a weak D call TRBD1 (6 bases). The sample was peripheral blood. In DNA form, the CDR3 reads TGTGCCAGCAGGACGCGGACAGTAGGGGACACTGAAGCTTTCTTT. Its translation is CASRTRTVGDTEAFF.